These 8 T cell receptor beta chains share one sample of origin, sequenced in a study of preoperative IRX-2 immunotherapy in early breast cancer. The treatment here: preoperative locoregional IRX-2 cytokine immunotherapy. Measured with immunoSEQ multiplex PCR; TCRdb has only the in-frame clones, and not every one. The sample consists of approximately 26,000 clones, around 72% of them appearing once. Source: lymph node tissue, taken after IRX-2 immunotherapy. The origin of the receptors is a human donor with breast cancer.

The J gene is TRBJ2-3, the V gene TRBV6-8; D possibly corresponds to TRBD2 (6 bases). Trimming stripped 2 bases from V and 0 bases from J, with 6 bases between. The V gene's germline CDR1 is MNHGY and CDR2 SAAAGT. The length of the CDR3 is 14 residues. The CDR3 sequence is CASSYRESTDTQYF. CDR3 DNA: TGTGCCAGCAGTTACCGGGAGAGCACAGATACGCAGTATTTT.

J is TRBJ2-1 and V is TRBV14; D remains ambiguous. This CDR3 is 15 amino acids long. Germline values: CDR1 SGHDN, CDR2 FVKESK. Trimming cost V 4 bases and J 1 base, with 11 bases left between them. The CDR3 loop is CASSPLSASYNEQFF. In nucleotides, the CDR3 is TGTGCCAGCAGCCCACTCAGCGCATCCTACAATGAGCAGTTCTTC.

The chain links TRBV25-1 to TRBJ1-1, with 12 bases aligning to TRBD1. Trimming took 2 bases from V and 4 from J; bases not matched to a gene: 5. The CDR3 has 16 residues. In germline, CDR1 is MGHDK, CDR2 SYGVNS. CDR3 sequence (DNA): TGTGCCAGCAGTGAAGGGACAGGGGGCTTGAGCACTGAAGCTTTCTTT. Translated: CASSEGTGGLSTEAFF.

J is TRBJ1-3 and V is TRBV19; D not resolved. Trimming removed 9 bases from V and 4 bases from J, with 10 bases in between. Germline CDR1 reads LNHDA; CDR2 reads SQIVND (reference sequence). CDR3 length equals 12 residues. The CDR3 spells CASLWPGNTIYF. The CDR3 DNA reads TGTGCCAGCCTGTGGCCCGGAAACACCATATATTTT.

This clone was picked up a small number of times. V is TRBV11-3 and J is TRBJ1-3; D is unresolved. Trimming took off 0 bases at V and 8 bases at J, with 14 bases between the two ends. Germline CDR1 SGHNT, CDR2 YENEEA. The CDR3 consists of 15 residues. CDR3 DNA sequence: TGTGCCAGCAGCTTAGATAGACGTAGATGGGACACCATATATTTT. It yields the protein CASSLDRRRWDTIYF.

The rearrangement uses TRBV11-3 and TRBJ2-7, with 9 bases aligning to TRBD1. Germline lookup yields CDR1 SGHNT and CDR2 YENEEA. V dropped 3 bases and J dropped 3; count of bases not matched to a gene: 9. The CDR3 length is 16 residues. The CDR3 reads CASSLRGQGLFYEQYF. The CDR3 region has the DNA TGTGCCAGCAGCTTGAGGGGACAGGGCCTCTTCTACGAGCAGTACTTC.

This chain uses TRBV19 with TRBJ1-5, with 7 bases lining up with TRBD1. The CDR3 is 14 amino acids. V lost 6 bases, J lost 3 bases, and 5 bases stayed unmatched. Per germline, CDR1 LNHDA and CDR2 SQIVND (reference sequence). Here the CDR3 reads CASRKGAFNQPQHF. DNA of the CDR3: TGTGCCAGTAGGAAGGGGGCCTTCAATCAGCCCCAGCATTTT.

This chain links TRBV6-8 with TRBJ2-7; weak D call: TRBD1 (6 bases). The CDR3 sequence is 14 residues long. V was cut by 5 bases and J by 6 bases, with 17 bases left in between. CDR1 is MNHGY and CDR2 is SAAAGT in the germline V gene. The CDR3 DNA is TGTGCCAGCAGTGGGGACACAACACCAGGCGAGCAGTACTTC. Its protein is CASSGDTTPGEQYF.